The entry that follows covers one T cell receptor beta chain sequence. Antigen: not known. Germline V CDR1 and CDR2: MGHRA, YSYEKL. There are 16 residues in the CDR3. V was pared by 5 bases and J by 0 bases, with 15 bases between. Only in-frame clones appear in the TCRdb table, and some are missing; sequencing was by immunoSEQ multiplex PCR. The sample contains 20,000 to 25,000 clones, about 90% of which appear only once. This record belongs to a study of chemoradiotherapy in HPV16-positive cancers. Study outcomes and limitations: Candidate HPV-specific clones and E7-related TCR motifs grew in tumor during treatment. The functional HPV-specific definition rests on just a couple of HPV16-positive patients.

Sequenced material: blood, taken from a patient who underwent chemoradiotherapy. This clonotype was sampled from a human donor with HPV-associated anogenital cancer. The J gene is TRBJ2-3, the V gene TRBV4-1; D could derive from TRBD1 or TRBD2 (5 bases each). CDR3 bases: TGCGCCAGCAGCTCGACCGGGACCCAGAGCACAGATACGCAGTATTTT. Translating it yields CASSSTGTQSTDTQYF.